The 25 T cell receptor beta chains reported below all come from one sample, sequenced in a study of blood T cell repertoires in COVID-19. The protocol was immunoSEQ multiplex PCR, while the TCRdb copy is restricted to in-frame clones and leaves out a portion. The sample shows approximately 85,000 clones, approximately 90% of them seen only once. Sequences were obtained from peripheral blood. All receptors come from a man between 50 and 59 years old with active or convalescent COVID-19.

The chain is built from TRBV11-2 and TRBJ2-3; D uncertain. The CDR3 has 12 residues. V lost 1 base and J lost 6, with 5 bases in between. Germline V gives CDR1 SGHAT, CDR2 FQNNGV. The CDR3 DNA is TGTGCCAGCAGCTTAGTCTCGGATACGCAGTATTTT. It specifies CASSLVSDTQYF.

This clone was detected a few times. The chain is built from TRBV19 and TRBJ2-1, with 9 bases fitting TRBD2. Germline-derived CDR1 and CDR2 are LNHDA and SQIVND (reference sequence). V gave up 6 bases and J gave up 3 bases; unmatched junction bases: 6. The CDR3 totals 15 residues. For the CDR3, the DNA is TGTGCCAGTAGCCCGCTAGCGGGGAGCTACAATGAGCAGTTCTTC. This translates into CASSPLAGSYNEQFF.

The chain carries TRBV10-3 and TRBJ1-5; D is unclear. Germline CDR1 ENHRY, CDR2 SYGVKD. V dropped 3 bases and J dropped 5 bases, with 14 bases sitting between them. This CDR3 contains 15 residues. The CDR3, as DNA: TGTGCCATCAGTGACCTGAGAGGGTCGGATCAGCCCCAGCATTTT. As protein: CAISDLRGSDQPQHF.

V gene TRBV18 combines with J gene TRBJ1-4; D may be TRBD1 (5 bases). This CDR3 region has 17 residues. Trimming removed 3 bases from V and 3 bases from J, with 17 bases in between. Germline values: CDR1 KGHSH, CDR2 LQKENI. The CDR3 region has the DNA TGTGCCAGCTCACCGACTGGAGGGGAGTATGCTAATGAAAAACTGTTTTTT. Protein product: CASSPTGGEYANEKLFF. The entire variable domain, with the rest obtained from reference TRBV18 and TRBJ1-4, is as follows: NAGVMQNPRHLVRRRGQEARLRCSPMKGHSHVYWYRQLPEEGLKFMVYLQKENIIDESGMPKERFSAEFPKEGPSILRIQQVVRGDSAAYFCASSPTGGEYANEKLFFGSGTQLSVL.

The CDR3 loop is CASSQRGSAENYGYTF. The DNA of the CDR3 is TGCGCCAGCAGCCAAAGAGGGTCGGCGGAAAACTATGGCTACACCTTC. V and J are TRBV4-1 and TRBJ1-2; D is ambiguous. This CDR3 contains 16 residues. Germline CDR1 and CDR2: MGHRA and YSYEKL. The V gene lost 2 bases and the J gene lost 2 bases, with 15 bases spanning the gap.

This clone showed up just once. The CDR3 DNA sequence: TGCGCCAGCAGCCAAGATACCGGGACAGGGGAATCACCCCTCCACTTT. Translated: CASSQDTGTGESPLHF. V gene TRBV4-3 combines with J gene TRBJ1-6; 10 nucleotides agree with TRBD1. Germline-derived CDR1 and CDR2 are LGHNA and YSLEER. Trimming took 0 bases from V and 10 from J; bases not matched to a gene: 6. The CDR3 length is 16 residues.

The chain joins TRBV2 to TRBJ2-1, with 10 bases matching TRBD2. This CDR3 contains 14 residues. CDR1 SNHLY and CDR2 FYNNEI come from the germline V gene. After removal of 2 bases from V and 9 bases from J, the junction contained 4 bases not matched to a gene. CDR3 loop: CASSELAGALEQFF. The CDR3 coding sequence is TGTGCCAGCAGTGAACTAGCGGGAGCTCTTGAGCAGTTCTTC.

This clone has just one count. The CDR3 DNA reads as TGTGCCAGCAGTTTCATAGGGGGTAGCACTGAAGCTTTCTTT. This gives the protein CASSFIGGSTEAFF. The rearrangement joins TRBV27 to TRBJ1-1, with D possibly matching TRBD1 (6 bases). CDR3 length: 14 residues. In germline, CDR1 is MNHEY, CDR2 SMNVEV (reference sequence). V lost 3 bases and J 4 bases, leaving 12 bases between the germline ends.

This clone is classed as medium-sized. In DNA form, the CDR3 reads TGTGCCAGCTCATACGGGACAGGACCATACACTGAAGCTTTCTTT. This sequence encodes CASSYGTGPYTEAFF. The chain links TRBV18 to TRBJ1-1; 8 bases align to TRBD1. The CDR3 loop spans 15 amino acids. The ends lost 5 bases at V and 3 bases at J; junction bases unmatched: 8. Germline loops: CDR1 KGHSH, CDR2 LQKENI.

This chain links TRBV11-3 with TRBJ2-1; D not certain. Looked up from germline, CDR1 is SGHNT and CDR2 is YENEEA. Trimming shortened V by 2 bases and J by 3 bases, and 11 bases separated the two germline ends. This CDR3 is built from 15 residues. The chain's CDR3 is CASSLQRGSYNEQFF. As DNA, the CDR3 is TGTGCCAGCAGCTTACAGCGAGGTAGCTACAATGAGCAGTTCTTC.

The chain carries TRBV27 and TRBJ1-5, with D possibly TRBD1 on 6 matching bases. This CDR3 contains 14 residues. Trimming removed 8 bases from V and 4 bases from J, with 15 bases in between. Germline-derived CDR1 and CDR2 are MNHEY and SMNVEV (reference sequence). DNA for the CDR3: TGTGCCAGCGGAACTGGACAGAGAAATCAGCCCCAGCATTTT. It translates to CASGTGQRNQPQHF.

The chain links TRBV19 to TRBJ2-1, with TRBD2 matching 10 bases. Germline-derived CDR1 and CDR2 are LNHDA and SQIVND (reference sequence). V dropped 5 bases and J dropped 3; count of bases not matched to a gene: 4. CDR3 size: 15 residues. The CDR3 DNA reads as TGTGCCAGTAGTCTACTAGCGGGGAGCTACAATGAGCAGTTCTTC. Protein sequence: CASSLLAGSYNEQFF.

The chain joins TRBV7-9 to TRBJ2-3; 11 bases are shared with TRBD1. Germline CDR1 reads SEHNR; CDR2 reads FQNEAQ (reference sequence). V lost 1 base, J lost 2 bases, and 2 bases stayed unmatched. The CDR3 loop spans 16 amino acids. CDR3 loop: CASSLGTGGHTDTQYF. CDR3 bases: TGTGCCAGCAGCTTAGGGACAGGGGGCCACACAGATACGCAGTATTTT.

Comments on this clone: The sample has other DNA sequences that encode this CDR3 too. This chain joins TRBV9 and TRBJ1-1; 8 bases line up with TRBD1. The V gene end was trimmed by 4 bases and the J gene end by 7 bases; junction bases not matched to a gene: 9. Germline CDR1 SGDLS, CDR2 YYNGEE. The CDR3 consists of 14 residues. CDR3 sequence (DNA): TGTGCCAGCAGCTCCCGCCAGGGGGCGGGTGAAGCTTTCTTT. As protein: CASSSRQGAGEAFF.

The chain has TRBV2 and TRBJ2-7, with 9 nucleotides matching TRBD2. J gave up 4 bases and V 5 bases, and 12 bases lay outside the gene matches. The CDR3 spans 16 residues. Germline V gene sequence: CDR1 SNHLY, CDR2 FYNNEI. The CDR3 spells CASSKGPKTSGYEQYF. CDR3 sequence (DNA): TGTGCCAGCAGTAAAGGTCCTAAGACTAGCGGATACGAGCAGTACTTC.

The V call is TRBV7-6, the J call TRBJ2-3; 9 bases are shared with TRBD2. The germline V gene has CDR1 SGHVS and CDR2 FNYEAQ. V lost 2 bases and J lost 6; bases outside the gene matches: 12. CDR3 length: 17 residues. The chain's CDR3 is CASSLRVRRGGDDTQYF. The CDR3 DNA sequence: TGTGCCAGCAGCTTAAGGGTCCGGCGGGGGGGGGATGATACGCAGTATTTT.

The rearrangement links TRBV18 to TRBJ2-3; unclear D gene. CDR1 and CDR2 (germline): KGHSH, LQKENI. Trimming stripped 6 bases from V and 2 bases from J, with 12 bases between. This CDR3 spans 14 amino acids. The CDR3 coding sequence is TGTGCCAGCTCCCGCGGCAGTACCACAGATACGCAGTATTTT. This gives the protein CASSRGSTTDTQYF.

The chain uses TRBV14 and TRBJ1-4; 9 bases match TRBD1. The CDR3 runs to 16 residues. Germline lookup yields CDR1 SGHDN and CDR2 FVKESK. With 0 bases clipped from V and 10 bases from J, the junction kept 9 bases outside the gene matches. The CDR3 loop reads CASSQDRTGAFGKLFF. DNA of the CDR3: TGTGCCAGCAGCCAAGACCGGACAGGGGCTTTTGGAAAACTGTTTTTT.

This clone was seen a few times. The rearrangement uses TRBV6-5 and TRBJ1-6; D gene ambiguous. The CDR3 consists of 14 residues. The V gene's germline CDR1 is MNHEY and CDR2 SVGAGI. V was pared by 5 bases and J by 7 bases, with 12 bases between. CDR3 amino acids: CASSTSPANSPLHF. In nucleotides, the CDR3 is TGTGCCAGCAGTACCAGTCCAGCGAATTCACCCCTCCACTTT.

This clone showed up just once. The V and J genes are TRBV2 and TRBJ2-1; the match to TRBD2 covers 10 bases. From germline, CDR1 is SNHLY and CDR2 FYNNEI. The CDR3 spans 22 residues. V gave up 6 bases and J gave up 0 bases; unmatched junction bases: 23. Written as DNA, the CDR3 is TGTGCCAGCAGCCCCCGGCGGCAAGGGCTAGCGGGAGTCCCGAGCTCCTACAATGAGCAGTTCTTC. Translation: CASSPRRQGLAGVPSSYNEQFF.

CDR3 in DNA: TGCAGTGCTCGTGACAGAAGCAATCAGCCCCAGCATTTT. This encodes CSARDRSNQPQHF. This chain links TRBV20-1 with TRBJ1-5; the D gene is possibly TRBD1 (5 bases). The CDR3 contains 13 residues. From germline, CDR1 is DFQATT and CDR2 SNEGSKA (reference sequence). The germline V and J ends were trimmed by 5 bases and 1 base, with 9 bases remaining between them.

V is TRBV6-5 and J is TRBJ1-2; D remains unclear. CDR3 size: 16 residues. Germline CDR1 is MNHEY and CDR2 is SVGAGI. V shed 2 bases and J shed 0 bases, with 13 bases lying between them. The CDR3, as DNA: TGTGCCAGCAGTTACCGGATATTTGGAGCTAACTATGGCTACACCTTC. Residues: CASSYRIFGANYGYTF.

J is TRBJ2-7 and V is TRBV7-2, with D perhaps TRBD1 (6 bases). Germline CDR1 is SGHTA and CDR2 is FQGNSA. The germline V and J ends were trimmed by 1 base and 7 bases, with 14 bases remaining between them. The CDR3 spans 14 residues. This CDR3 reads CASSLDRELGEQYF. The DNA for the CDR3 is TGTGCCAGCAGCTTAGACAGGGAGCTGGGGGAGCAGTACTTC.

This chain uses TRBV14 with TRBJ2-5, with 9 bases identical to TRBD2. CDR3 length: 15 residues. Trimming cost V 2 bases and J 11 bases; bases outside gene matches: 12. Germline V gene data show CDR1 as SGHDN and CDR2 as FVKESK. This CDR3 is CASSQQLAGPPRQYF. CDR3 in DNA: TGTGCCAGCAGCCAACAGCTAGCGGGGCCCCCCAGACAGTACTTC.

CDR3 nucleotide sequence: TGTGCCAGCAGTCCTAGGTCCAGCTACAATGAGCAGTTCTTC. Translated, it gives CASSPRSSYNEQFF. The chain carries TRBV27 and TRBJ2-1; D unclear. V lost 5 bases and J 3 bases, leaving 11 bases between the germline ends. The CDR3 runs to 14 residues. CDR1 MNHEY and CDR2 SMNVEV come from the germline V gene (reference sequence).